Presented here are 5 T cell receptor beta chains from one specimen sequenced in a study of T cells in localized non-small cell lung cancer. Some clones are missing from TCRdb's copy, which holds only in-frame ones; the method was immunoSEQ multiplex PCR. The sample holds about 24,000 clones, roughly 90% seen once. The sequencing here drew on PBMCs, taken before any cancer treatment. These receptor sequences come from a man aged 40 to 70 with stage II lung adenocarcinoma.

CDR3 sequence (DNA): TGTGCCAGCAGCTTTGGGGACTCTGGAAACACCATATATTTT. Its protein product is CASSFGDSGNTIYF. The chain recombines TRBV11-1 with TRBJ1-3; D unresolved. The V gene lost 3 bases and the J gene lost 0 bases, with 6 bases spanning the gap. Germline V gene data show CDR1 as SGHAT and CDR2 as FQDESV (reference sequence). CDR3 size: 14 residues.

The gene calls are TRBV11-3 and TRBJ2-1, with 8 positions matching TRBD2. V was clipped by 6 bases and J by 6 bases; unmatched bases: 10. The CDR3 is 15 amino acids. The germline V gene encodes CDR1 SGHNT and CDR2 YENEEA. CDR3 loop: CASSHGTSQSNEQFF. CDR3 DNA sequence: TGTGCCAGCAGTCACGGGACTAGTCAATCCAATGAGCAGTTCTTC. Drawing the rest from reference TRBV11-3 and TRBJ2-1, the complete variable domain is EAGVVQSPRYKIIEKKQPVAFWCNPISGHNTLYWYLQNLGQGPELLIRYENEEAVDDSQLPKDRFSAERLKGVDSTLKIQPAELGDSAVYLCASSHGTSQSNEQFFGPGTRLTVL.

This sequence joins TRBV19 and TRBJ2-1; 7 bases are a match to TRBD2. Germline lookup yields CDR1 LNHDA and CDR2 SQIVND (reference sequence). J was trimmed by 4 bases and V by 3 bases; bases with no gene match: 9. The CDR3 length is 16 residues. CDR3 in amino acids: CASSIRAGELYNEQFF. CDR3 DNA sequence: TGTGCCAGTAGTATCCGGGCGGGGGAACTGTACAATGAGCAGTTCTTC.

V is TRBV6-5 and J is TRBJ2-5; 7 nucleotides align to TRBD1. This CDR3 has 16 amino acids. The trim removed 3 bases at V and 0 bases at J, leaving 7 bases unmatched. CDR1 is MNHEY and CDR2 is SVGAGI in the germline V gene. The CDR3 protein is CASSYRGPNYQETQYF. The CDR3 DNA follows: TGTGCCAGCAGTTATAGGGGGCCTAACTACCAAGAGACCCAGTACTTC.

This clone was counted only a few times. V usage is TRBV28 and J usage is TRBJ1-4; the D gene is possibly TRBD1 (6 bases). Germline V gene data show CDR1 as MDHEN and CDR2 as SYDVKM. V was cut by 6 bases and J by 5 bases, with 22 bases left in between. The CDR3 spans 17 residues. For the CDR3, the DNA is TGTGCCAGCAGCTATACTCGGGGGCCAATCGTAAATGAAAAACTGTTTTTT. It yields the protein CASSYTRGPIVNEKLFF.